This T cell receptor beta chain was documented in a study of T cells in Graves' hyperthyroidism and ophthalmopathy. Trimming cost V 0 bases and J 5 bases, with 7 bases left between them. CDR3 length: 13 residues. Germline lookup yields CDR1 LGHDT and CDR2 YNNKEL (reference sequence). This clonotype was detected ten times or more. Its matching antigen is unknown. General study results and limits: Blood also contained most expanded thyroid clonotypes above 0.001.

Amplification targeted TCR beta CDR3 regions from RNA transcripts. HTBI primers drove first-round RT-PCR of the TCR CDR3. TCRdb reprocessed the multiplex PCR reads with MiXCR, giving one entry per CDR3 protein. Of roughly 420,000 distinct CDR3 sequences listed, around a sixth are singletons. The chain has TRBV3-1 and TRBJ2-5; no firm D call. The clonotype comes from a woman aged 18-29 years with Graves' hyperthyroidism. The sample consisted of blood. This CDR3 reads CASSQDRRETQYF. DNA of the CDR3: TGTGCCAGCAGCCAAGATCGGCGGGAGACCCAGTACTTC.